A selection of T cell receptor beta chains follows, all from one sample in a study of blood T cell repertoires in COVID-19. Sequenced by immunoSEQ multiplex PCR; TCRdb stores in-frame clones only, minus some. The data hold a few hundred thousand clones, with approximately 81% observed a single time. What was sequenced was peripheral blood. The receptors derive from a woman of 80 years or more with active or convalescent COVID-19. Both conserved end residues are part of each CDR3. The D gene is left open where the match is weak. The size field is filled for only some rows; it gives once, few, many or a size class.

j_gene,abundance,d_gene,len,v_gene,CDR3aa,CDR3nt
TRBJ1-6,-,TRBD1,18,TRBV5-4,CASSLGAGGLSYNSPLHF,TGTGCCAGCAGCTTGGGGGCAGGGGGACTCTCCTATAATTCACCCCTCCACTTT
TRBJ1-6,-,TRBD1,14,TRBV5-1,CASSPGQGYSPLHF,TGCGCTAGCAGCCCGGGACAGGGATACTCACCCCTCCACTTT
TRBJ2-3,-,-,14,TRBV4-2,CASSQSAGTDTQYF,TGTGCCAGCAGCCAAAGCGCGGGGACAGATACGCAGTATTTT
TRBJ1-5,-,TRBD1,17,TRBV4-3,CASSQDVGRGRGQPQHF,TGCGCCAGCAGCCAAGATGTGGGCAGGGGGCGCGGGCAGCCCCAGCATTTT
TRBJ2-7,once,TRBD1,16,TRBV18,CASSPTSGTGNYEQYF,TGTGCCAGCTCACCCACATCCGGGACAGGTAACTACGAGCAGTACTTC
TRBJ1-1,once,-,13,TRBV2,CASVNLGGTEAFF,TGTGCCAGCGTAAATCTTGGAGGCACTGAAGCTTTCTTT
TRBJ2-5,-,-,13,TRBV19,CASSIQGRETQYF,TGTGCCAGTAGTATCCAGGGTAGAGAGACCCAGTACTTC
TRBJ1-1,-,-,14,TRBV19,CASSISGLGTEAFF,TGTGCCAGTAGTATTTCAGGGTTGGGCACTGAAGCTTTCTTT
TRBJ2-2,few,-,14,TRBV2,CASAGLGGTGELFF,TGTGCCAGCGCGGGCCTCGGGGGCACCGGGGAGCTGTTTTTT
TRBJ1-4,-,-,12,TRBV5-1,CASSLRGEKLFF,TGCGCCAGCAGCTTGCGGGGTGAAAAACTGTTTTTT
TRBJ2-3,once,-,17,TRBV9,CASSVGVASFRTDTQYF,TGTGCCAGCAGCGTAGGGGTAGCAAGTTTCCGCACAGATACGCAGTATTTT
TRBJ2-3,-,-,15,TRBV6-5,CASSPQAGTPDTQYF,TGTGCCAGCAGTCCTCAGGCGGGAACGCCAGATACGCAGTATTTT
TRBJ2-5,once,-,13,TRBV6-5,CASSLLGQETQYF,TGTGCCAGCAGCCTCCTCGGCCAAGAGACCCAGTACTTC
TRBJ1-5,-,TRBD1,15,TRBV18,CASSPQGAFNQPQHF,TGTGCCAGCTCACCACAGGGGGCCTTCAATCAGCCCCAGCATTTT
TRBJ2-1,once,-,15,TRBV6-2/TRBV6-3,CASSPGISLYNEQFF,TGTGCCAGCAGTCCAGGTATTAGTTTGTACAATGAGCAGTTCTTC
TRBJ1-1,-,-,16,TRBV4-2,CASSQEVFQGYAEAFF,TGTGCCAGCAGCCAAGAGGTCTTTCAGGGTTACGCTGAAGCTTTCTTT
TRBJ2-1,few,TRBD2,16,TRBV5-4,CASSSPQGLANNEQFF,TGTGCCAGCAGCTCCCCCCAGGGACTAGCGAACAATGAGCAGTTCTTC
TRBJ1-5,-,-,15,TRBV2,CASSGNVGGNQPQHF,TGTGCCAGCAGTGGGAACGTGGGCGGCAATCAGCCCCAGCATTTT
TRBJ2-2,-,TRBD2,15,TRBV19,CASSIQGGVTGELFF,TGTGCCAGTAGTATACAGGGAGGGGTGACCGGGGAGCTGTTTTTT
TRBJ1-1,-,-,13,TRBV2,CATPEPYNTEAFF,TGTGCCACCCCAGAACCTTATAACACTGAAGCTTTCTTT
TRBJ2-1,-,TRBD2,14,TRBV19,CAECGLAGVDEQFF,TGTGCCGAATGCGGACTAGCGGGAGTCGATGAGCAGTTCTTC
TRBJ1-5,-,-,14,TRBV7-8,CASSLTGWDQPQHF,TGTGCCAGCAGCTTAACAGGATGGGATCAGCCCCAGCATTTT
TRBJ1-5,-,-,14,TRBV30,CAWSTVDSNQPQHF,TGTGCCTGGAGTACAGTTGATAGCAATCAGCCCCAGCATTTT
TRBJ2-1,-,-,15,TRBV6-2/TRBV6-3,CASSYSGGTQGEQFF,TGTGCCAGCAGTTACAGCGGCGGAACCCAGGGGGAGCAGTTCTTC
TRBJ1-2,few,-,13,TRBV20-1,CSASRHREGGYTF,TGCAGTGCTAGTAGGCACAGGGAGGGCGGCTACACCTTC
TRBJ2-3,few,TRBD1,14,TRBV28,CASSDTGVSDTQYF,TGTGCCAGCAGTGACACAGGGGTATCAGATACGCAGTATTTT
TRBJ1-3,few,-,13,TRBV28,CASSRGQGNTIYF,TGTGCCAGCAGCCGAGGACAGGGAAACACCATATATTTT
TRBJ1-1,-,TRBD1,13,TRBV5-1,CASSPGGGTEAFF,TGCGCCAGCAGCCCAGGGGGCGGCACTGAAGCTTTCTTT
TRBJ1-4,few,-,10,TRBV25-1,CASAGEKLFF,TGTGCCAGCGCAGGGGAAAAACTGTTTTTT
TRBJ2-1,-,-,15,TRBV19,CASSIRGTLYNEQFF,TGTGCCAGTAGTATCCGCGGGACTTTGTACAATGAGCAGTTCTTC
TRBJ2-6,-,-,14,TRBV3-1/TRBV3-2,CASSAVSGANVLTF,TGTGCCAGCAGCGCAGTCTCTGGGGCCAACGTCCTGACTTTC